The 8 T cell receptor beta chains listed next were all sequenced from one sample in a study of identifying expanded T cells in peripheral blood. Method: immunoSEQ multiplex PCR; TCRdb's copy keeps in-frame clones and lacks some. The data show roughly 63,000 clones, around 86% seen once. Sequenced sample: blood. The origin of the receptors is a person aged 18 to 75 in good health.

The table lists this clone with a count of one. The chain is built from TRBV27 and TRBJ1-1; D is unresolved. The CDR3 sequence is 13 residues long. Trimming took off 4 bases at V and 0 bases at J, with 6 bases between the two ends. Looked up from germline, CDR1 is MNHEY and CDR2 is SMNVEV (reference sequence). CDR3 nucleotides: TGTGCCAGCAGTTCCATTATGAACACTGAAGCTTTCTTT. Amino acids: CASSSIMNTEAFF.

The rearrangement links TRBV6-6 to TRBJ1-1, with 8 bases identical to TRBD1. The CDR3 consists of 16 residues. Germline values: CDR1 MNHNY, CDR2 SVGAGI (reference sequence). Losses at the gene ends were 6 bases for V and 0 bases for J; bases not matched to a gene: 9. The CDR3 loop reads CASSPGTGIMNTEAFF. For the CDR3, the DNA is TGTGCCAGCAGCCCTGGGACAGGCATCATGAACACTGAAGCTTTCTTT.

This clone was seen only once. The CDR3 region has the DNA TGTGCCAGTAGTCCCGGGGGGAGTCAGCCCCAGCATTTT. Protein product: CASSPGGSQPQHF. This sequence joins TRBV19 and TRBJ1-5; D is perhaps TRBD1 (5 bases). This CDR3 region has 13 residues. Germline V gene data show CDR1 as LNHDA and CDR2 as SQIVND (reference sequence). Trimming pared 5 bases from V and 6 bases from J, leaving 11 bases between.

This clone appeared once. The chain combines TRBV29-1 with TRBJ2-3; tentatively, D is TRBD1 (5 bases). The V and J ends lost 0 bases and 6 bases respectively, with 16 bases between them. From germline, CDR1 is SQVTM and CDR2 ANQGSEA. The CDR3 has 15 amino acids. The CDR3 DNA reads TGCAGCGTTGAAGATCAAGGGGCCGAATTTGATACGCAGTATTTT. Translating it yields CSVEDQGAEFDTQYF.

The chain recombines TRBV4-1 with TRBJ2-6; 7 positions agree with TRBD1. Per germline, CDR1 MGHRA and CDR2 YSYEKL. CDR3 size: 16 residues. J lost 0 bases, V lost 4 bases, and 3 bases had no gene match. The chain's CDR3 is CASSPDRDSGANVLTF. For the CDR3, the DNA is TGCGCCAGCAGCCCCGACAGGGACTCTGGGGCCAACGTCCTGACTTTC.

This clone was detected only a few times. The chain couples TRBV4-1 to TRBJ1-2; D uncertain. Germline V gene lookup returns CDR1 MGHRA and CDR2 YSYEKL. Between the trimmed V and J ends, which lost 2 bases and 5 bases, there was a span of 6 bases. This CDR3 region has 12 residues. The CDR3 reads CASSQLSYGYTF. The CDR3 DNA reads as TGCGCCAGCAGCCAACTCTCGTATGGCTACACCTTC.

The CDR3 loop is CASSIPARAGNTIYF. The CDR3 bases are TGTGCCAGTAGTATCCCTGCCAGGGCTGGAAACACCATATATTTT. The rearrangement uses TRBV19 and TRBJ1-3; maybe TRBD1 (5 bases). This CDR3 spans 15 amino acids. Germline V lookup: CDR1 LNHDA, CDR2 SQIVND (reference sequence). The V and J ends lost 3 bases and 2 bases respectively, with 11 bases between them.

The chain employs TRBV30 and TRBJ2-5; TRBD2 matches at 14 bases. Germline CDR1 is GTSNPN and CDR2 is SVGIG (reference sequence). With V trimmed by 8 bases and J by 4 bases, 9 bases remained unmatched. The CDR3 totals 15 residues. The chain's CDR3 is CAITPGLAGVETQYF. CDR3 coding DNA: TGTGCCATAACTCCGGGACTAGCGGGAGTAGAGACCCAGTACTTC.